This record looks at one T cell receptor beta chain sequence and its context. This clone was observed a handful of times. Its antigen remains undetermined. No base quality information exists; no much larger clone differs at one position. This sample was taken from a study of cytomegalovirus exposure and HLA in healthy donors (dated by TCRdb to about 2017). General notes on the study: An earlier analysis of roughly 500 of the donors reported more than 250 Gb of sequence data and 100 million to 130 million unique TCR beta sequences from about 200 million T cells. An early release covering roughly 640 HLA-typed donors comprised 250 to 350 gigabases of sequencing data and around 85 million unique TCR sequences. The genetic ancestry cluster associated with self-reported Caucasian donors included about four fifths of the roughly 380 genotyped donors. The study aimed to test whether signatures of past pathogen exposure could be identified by cataloging public T cell receptors. Using immunosequencing, the study profiled T cell repertoires from 640 or so subjects and related those repertoires to cytomegalovirus serostatus. In addition to the first cohort of roughly 700 subjects, a separate validation cohort of about 120 different subjects was used. The study combined high-throughput TCR immunosequencing, statistical association of individual TCRs with disease status, and machine learning to predict cytomegalovirus infection status. In a later analysis, previously published TCR beta repertoires from about 670 donors were re-analyzed and high-resolution HLA genotyping was added so that TCR occurrence patterns could be studied. Rather than drawing on any new phenotypic data, the later analysis identified candidate immune exposures from TCR beta sequences and the way those sequences occurred across donors. In an earlier analysis of 550 to 700 of the donors, high-throughput TCR beta sequencing was used to judge whether each TCR beta V gene segment behaved as functional or pseudogenic. Alongside the repertoire data, information on donor age, sex, ethnicity and CMV serostatus was compiled. In a later genetic analysis, genome-wide SNP genotypes for about 55% of the roughly 700 donors were used, and that subset was treated as a discovery cohort. All discovery cohort repertoires had been generated using a single sequencing platform. Both class I and class II loci were covered by HLA typing, at four-digit resolution. The number of typed donors differed by locus: 629-630 for A, B, C, DRB1 and DQB1; roughly 510 for DQA1; some 610 for DPA1; and 450 to 480 for DPB1. Five DR-DQ haplotypes were treated as single units for association and clustering because of strong linkage in the cohort. Among roughly 400 genotyped donors of the cohort, an average of around 250,000 unique TCR beta nucleotide sequences was sequenced per donor, of which approximately 19% were non-productive. Beyond this particular receptor, the publication reports: Correlated functional status among segregating V segments might be attributable to linkage disequilibrium, but an unknown experimental factor could not be ruled out. This cohort had only TCR beta chains sequenced, and the lack of alpha or paired-chain data limited which features could be detected. About 15 rarely observed V segments, including chromosome 9 orphons, were excluded from the earlier analysis of some 590 of the donors because counts were too low. In vitro tests confirmed that a few of the cytomegalovirus-associated TCR beta chains recognize cytomegalovirus antigens. Presence/absence analyses assumed roughly uniform sequencing depth across donors, an assumption that may not hold. According to a later analysis, most CMV-associated TCR beta chains appeared to be HLA-restricted, and the HLA associations seemed to be driven largely by CMV exposure. Compared with equally common non-associated chains, HLA-associated TCR beta chains in a later analysis were more clonally expanded and had lower generation probabilities. V-gene and J-gene trimming of TCR beta chains was associated with a missense DCLRE1C variant in a later genetic analysis, and the association was replicated in an independent cohort. Broadly in line with IMGT annotations, most TCR beta V segments showed up in productive rearrangements about 87% or about 30% of the time in an earlier analysis of some 590 of the donors. It was suggested by the authors that the approach could potentially be generalized to other disease states and immunological phenotypes. A later analysis associated approximately 17,000 TCR beta sequences with specific HLA alleles at a false discovery rate of 0.05. When HLA alleles, especially DR and DQ, strongly co-occurred, attributing TCR associations to individual alleles was difficult. Several of the top co-occurrence clusters appeared to be linked to parvovirus B19, influenza, CMV and Epstein-Barr virus, according to a later analysis. Because the 87-base-pair reads could not distinguish some IMGT-functional V segments, including TRBV6-2 and TRBV6-3, those segments were excluded. Cytomegalovirus status was reported to be diagnosed by the classifier with high specificity and sensitivity in both the original and validation cohorts. Across donors, most TCR sequences were observed very rarely, whereas some public TCRs were present in many individuals. A group of highly shared sequence variants was considered likely to be a technical artifact of the sequencing pipeline. A total of 150 or so TCR beta chains were listed by the study as associated with cytomegalovirus. CMV serostatus was the only immune exposure information available for the cohort. Because HLA typing was missing for some donors at each locus, association tests included only the typed subset. A later analysis found that TCR association rates varied across HLA loci, with DRB1 alleles showing the most associated TCRs and HLA-C alleles the fewest. Compared with the 666-donor mean, donors in an Asian-associated ancestry cluster had fewer N-insertions in productive TCRs, according to a later genetic analysis. A further reported finding was that TCR beta sequences accurately predicted the HLA-A and HLA-B alleles for most subjects in the first cohort.

The method behind the library was the immunoSEQ multiplex PCR assay. The multiplex PCR relied on a mix of 60 forward primers for TCR Vbeta segments and 13 reverse primers for TCR Jbeta segments. The CDR3 region of rearranged TCR beta genes was amplified from genomic DNA by a multiplex PCR assay. Amplified TCR beta libraries were sequenced as 87-base-pair reads on the Illumina HiSeq System. In the source study's methods: A later analysis counted approximately 84 million unique TCR beta chains across the 550 to 700 repertoires, and some 11 million of these chains were shared by at least two donors. To remove PCR and sequencing errors, raw reads were error-corrected and collapsed into unique sequences using a nearest-neighbor algorithm that merged closely related sequences. Alignment of CDR3 sequences to IMGT reference sequences was used to assign V, D and J gene segments. Each retained sequence needed at least a six-nucleotide match to both a V gene segment and a J gene segment. Rearrangements were called productive when the CDR3 lacked stop codons and stayed in frame with V and J; all others were non-productive. CDR3 was defined according to IMGT convention as the region running from the second conserved V-encoded cysteine to the conserved J-encoded phenylalanine. The earlier analysis of 450 to 750 of the donors excluded any sequence lacking an unambiguous match to a single V gene segment. An earlier analysis of 500 to 700 of the donors classified V segments as functional when productive rearrangements were above 56.7% and as segregating when the standard deviation between donors was above 5%. A statistical classification framework was built to diagnose cytomegalovirus status from the catalog of TCR beta chain sequences. A later analysis assigned V and J genes by comparing TCR nucleotide sequences with IMGT/GENE-DB human TR gene sequences. Using the TCRdist pipeline, a later analysis assigned CDR3 sequences along with most-parsimonious VDJ recombination scenarios. In a later analysis, every TCR beta chain was defined by the combination of its CDR3 amino acid sequence and its V-gene family, and reads without a unique V-gene family were dropped. To address suspected cross-contamination and a sequencing artifact, a later analysis removed 592 highly shared, low-generation-probability nucleotide sequences. In a later analysis, a clonal expansion index was calculated for each public chain from normalized within-repertoire ranks of inferred template counts. A later analysis computed generation probabilities with a VDJ recombination model fitted to out-of-frame rearrangements, and checked the results against IGoR. In a later analysis, hypergeometric tests were used to score TCR-TCR, TCR-HLA and TCR-CMV co-occurrence, with a repertoire-size bias correction applied to TCR pairs. To estimate false discovery rates, a later analysis permuted the HLA or CMV assignments 20 times. A later analysis grouped co-occurring TCRs with DBSCAN, adding TCRdist sequence similarity when clustering within HLA-allele-positive subsets. For co-occurrence clustering, repertoires with fewer than 30,000 or more than 120,000 public chains were excluded, along with about five repertoires with anomalous nucleotide sharing. TCRdb limited this immuneACCESS table to in-frame rearrangements with V and J called. A share of clones is missing; checked studies link under half to unresolved V genes, and the rest is unexplained. The V and J calls and the clone size are those of that table, but D and trimming were determined from the DNA. Here the sample has about 97,000 clones; about 80% occur a single time. Clones ranked in the top ten supply 4.1% of the sample.

In total, over 600 healthy bone marrow donors made up the cohort. At the time of sampling, every cohort member was nominally healthy, though immune exposures that went unrecorded were likely present. The donor tested CMV seronegative, placing the donor among the 350 to 400 seronegative members of the cohort. A peripheral blood sample was provided by each donor, and peripheral blood mononuclear cells were used for TCR beta sequencing. The Qiagen DNeasy Blood Extraction Kit was used to extract genomic DNA from the blood cell samples. V is reduced by 2 bases and J by 5 bases, leaving a spacing of 10 bases between them. The CDR3 runs 14 amino acids, cysteine and phenylalanine included. Only the CDR3 DNA is retained, 42 bases long and in frame from the first base. CDR1 and CDR2 (MNHEY, SVGAGI) derive from the germline V gene.

The rearranged chain carries TRBV6-5 and TRBJ1-5; the best D guess is TRBD1, with 5 bases matching. The sample was PBMCs. The receptor's source is a man aged 40-49 years in good health and CMV-seronegative. The CDR3 region reads CASSYGQGHQPQHF. The sequenced DNA is TGTGCCAGCAGTTACGGGCAGGGCCATCAGCCCCAGCATTTT.